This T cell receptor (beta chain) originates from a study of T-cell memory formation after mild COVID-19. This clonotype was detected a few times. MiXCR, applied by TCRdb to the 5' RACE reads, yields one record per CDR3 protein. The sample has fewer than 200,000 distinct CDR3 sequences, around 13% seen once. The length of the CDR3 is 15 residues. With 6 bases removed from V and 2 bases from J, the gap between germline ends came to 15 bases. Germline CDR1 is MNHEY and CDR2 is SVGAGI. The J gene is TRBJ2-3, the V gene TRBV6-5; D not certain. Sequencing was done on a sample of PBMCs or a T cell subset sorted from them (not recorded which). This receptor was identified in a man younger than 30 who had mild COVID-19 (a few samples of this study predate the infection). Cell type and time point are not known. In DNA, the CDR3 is TGTGCCAGCAGCAGCCCAGCAGCAACCACAGATACGCAGTATTTT. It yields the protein CASSSPAATTDTQYF.